This TCR beta chain appears in the sequencing data of a study of blood T cell repertoires in COVID-19. Looking at the study overall: COVID-19 samples, acute and convalescent, were from the United States, Italy and Spain. PBMCs, B-cell-depleted T cells, or T cells provided the cDNA or gDNA that made up the material.

Trimming cost V 5 bases and J 6 bases; bases outside gene matches: 5. Looked up from germline, CDR1 is SGHAT and CDR2 is FQDESV (reference sequence). This CDR3 comprises 13 residues. Repertoires were generated with immunoSEQ multiplex PCR, while TCRdb's copy carries only in-frame clones and drops some. The sample lists fewer than 200,000 clones, over 75% occurring once. The genes are TRBV11-1 and TRBJ2-7; 9 bases are shared with TRBD1. Sequencing was carried out using peripheral blood. The TCR comes from a woman in her 70s with acute or convalescent COVID-19. As DNA, the CDR3 is TGTGCCAGCAGCGGTAGGACAGGGGCCGAGCAGTACTTC. This translates into CASSGRTGAEQYF. The full variable domain, in which reference TRBV11-1 and TRBJ2-7 provide the parts outside the CDR3, is EAEVAQSPRYKITEKSQAVAFWCDPISGHATLYWYRQILGQGPELLVQFQDESVVDDSQLPKDRFSAERLKGVDSTLKIQPAELGDSAMYLCASSGRTGAEQYFGPGTRLTVT.